Listed here are 10 T cell receptor beta chains from one sample, sequenced in a study of OX40 agonist ivuxolimab in advanced cancers. Library prep was done by the immunoSEQ multiplex PCR assay. TCRdb took over this immuneACCESS table, retaining in-frame rearrangements with V and J assigned. Such tables are incomplete; in checked studies, under half of the missing clones stem from an unresolved V gene, and the remainder is unexplained. This sample gives tens of thousands of clones in total; over 75% of them show up just once. The top ten constitute under 2.5% of the sample. This sample comprised CD4+ or CD8+ T cells sorted from blood, obtained in a trial of the OX40 agonist ivuxolimab. The receptors were sampled from an adult with an advanced solid tumor such as melanoma, head and neck, liver or kidney cancer.

The chain uses TRBV6-1 and TRBJ2-3, with TRBD1 as a possible D gene (5 bases). CDR1 MNHNS and CDR2 SASEGT come from the germline V gene. The CDR3 totals 16 residues. V gave up 4 bases and J gave up 4 bases, with 18 bases separating them. In DNA, the CDR3 is TGTGCCAGCAGTGTAAGGGGCGGCAGGGTCTCAGATACGCAGTATTTT. Protein sequence: CASSVRGGRVSDTQYF.

The chain is built from TRBV11-2 and TRBJ2-7; the D gene is possibly TRBD2 (5 bases). The germline V and J ends were trimmed by 5 bases and 2 bases, with 10 bases remaining between them. This CDR3 spans 13 amino acids. CDR1 and CDR2 from the germline V gene are SGHAT and FQNNGV. The CDR3 spells CASSRDFTYEQYF. In DNA form, the CDR3 reads TGTGCCAGCAGCCGGGATTTCACCTACGAGCAGTACTTC.

This rearrangement joins TRBV6-1 to TRBJ1-1; tentatively, D is TRBD1 (6 bases). V was shortened by 2 bases and J by 4 bases, with 11 bases between the two germline ends. This CDR3 is 14 amino acids long. Germline CDR1 is MNHNS and CDR2 is SASEGT. CDR3 residues: CASSEKRGPTEAFF. CDR3 DNA: TGTGCCAGCAGTGAAAAGCGGGGGCCCACTGAAGCTTTCTTT.

This chain links TRBV5-1 with TRBJ2-1; 11 nucleotides align to TRBD2. J lost 15 bases, V lost 4 bases, and 15 bases had no gene match. CDR3 size: 15 residues. The germline V gene encodes CDR1 SGHRS and CDR2 YFSETQ. In nucleotides, the CDR3 is TGCGCCAGCAGCACCGGGACTAGCGGTTTTGTCGTGGCGTTCTTC. It specifies CASSTGTSGFVVAFF. Combining the CDR3 with reference TRBV5-1 and TRBJ2-1 gives the whole variable domain KAGVTQTPRYLIKTRGQQVTLSCSPISGHRSVSWYQQTPGQGLQFLFEYFSETQRNKGNFPGRFSGRQFSNSRSEMNVSTLELGDSALYLCASSTGTSGFVVAFFGPGTRLTVL.

The gene calls are TRBV7-9 and TRBJ2-3; no firm D call. Trimming pared 0 bases from V and 7 bases from J, leaving 17 bases between. Germline CDR1 is SEHNR and CDR2 is FQNEAQ (reference sequence). The CDR3 is 16 amino acids. The CDR3 sequence is CASSLAFGQPENTQYF. The DNA of the CDR3 is TGTGCCAGCAGCTTAGCCTTCGGCCAGCCCGAGAATACGCAGTATTTT. Full variable domain (rest looked up from reference TRBV7-9 and TRBJ2-3): DTGVSQNPRHKITKRGQNVTFRCDPISEHNRLYWYRQTLGQGPEFLTYFQNEAQLEKSRLLSDRFSAERPKGSFSTLEIQRTEQGDSAMYLCASSLAFGQPENTQYFGPGTRLTVL.

This clone was detected many times. The V call is TRBV6-4, the J call TRBJ2-2; D is unclear. The germline V and J ends were trimmed by 6 bases and 2 bases, with 10 bases remaining between them. Looked up from germline, CDR1 is MRHNA and CDR2 is SNTAGT. The CDR3 contains 14 residues. The CDR3 bases are TGTGCCAGCAGGGATGTGGCTAACACCGGGGAGCTGTTTTTT. Protein sequence: CASRDVANTGELFF.

In regard to this clone: The sample carries other DNA sequences with the same CDR3. The rearrangement joins TRBV2 to TRBJ2-7; 11 nucleotides match TRBD2. The CDR3 length is 15 residues. Germline loops: CDR1 SNHLY, CDR2 FYNNEI. The V gene end was trimmed by 6 bases and the J gene end by 0 bases; junction bases not matched to a gene: 4. CDR3 protein: CASSVTSGSSYEQYF. The CDR3 DNA reads TGTGCCAGCAGCGTCACTAGCGGGAGCTCCTACGAGCAGTACTTC.

The rearrangement links TRBV6-1 to TRBJ2-7; TRBD1 aligns across 10 bases. This CDR3 is 15 amino acids long. Looked up from germline, CDR1 is MNHNS and CDR2 is SASEGT. After removal of 7 bases from V and 2 bases from J, the junction contained 8 bases not matched to a gene. In DNA form, the CDR3 reads TGTGCCAGCAACCGACAGGGGGCAGGACCCTACGAGCAGTACTTC. Its protein is CASNRQGAGPYEQYF.

The CDR3 here is CASSSQNTGELFF. CDR3 nucleotide sequence: TGTGCCAGCAGCTCGCAAAACACCGGGGAGCTGTTTTTT. V gene TRBV11-2 combines with J gene TRBJ2-2; D call uncertain. The germline V gene has CDR1 SGHAT and CDR2 FQNNGV. V was pared by 4 bases and J by 2 bases, with 5 bases between. This CDR3 is built from 13 residues.

V is TRBV4-1 and J is TRBJ1-1, with unresolved D. This CDR3 has 17 residues. Germline V gives CDR1 MGHRA, CDR2 YSYEKL. The germline V and J ends were trimmed by 2 bases and 0 bases, with 16 bases remaining between them. The DNA for the CDR3 is TGCGCCAGCAGCCAATTTGGGATGGAACTAATGAACACTGAAGCTTTCTTT. Residues: CASSQFGMELMNTEAFF.